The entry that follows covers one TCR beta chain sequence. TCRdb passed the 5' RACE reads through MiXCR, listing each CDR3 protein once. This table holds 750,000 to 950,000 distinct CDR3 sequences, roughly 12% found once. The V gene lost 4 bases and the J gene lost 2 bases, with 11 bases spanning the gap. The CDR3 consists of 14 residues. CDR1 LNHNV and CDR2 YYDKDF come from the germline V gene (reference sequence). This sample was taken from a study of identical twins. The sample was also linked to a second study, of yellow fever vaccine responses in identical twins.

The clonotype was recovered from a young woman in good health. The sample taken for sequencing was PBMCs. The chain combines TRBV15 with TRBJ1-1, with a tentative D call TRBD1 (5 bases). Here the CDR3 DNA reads TGTGCCACCAGCACCGGGACTCTTAACACTGAAGCTTTCTTT. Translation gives CATSTGTLNTEAFF.